The clone carrying this T cell receptor beta chain was seen more than once but under ten times. What it recognizes is unknown. This sample was taken from a study of T cells after yellow fever vaccination. Study summary: The SMART-Seq v4 Ultra Low Input method served to prepare the low-cell-number fractions.

V lost 1 base, J lost 1 base, and 19 bases lay in between. The CDR3 consists of 19 residues. Germline V gene lookup returns CDR1 LGHDT and CDR2 YNNKEL (reference sequence). Findings and limits, study-wide: Weaker, the secondary response peaked sooner, at day 5 versus 15.

TCRdb re-called the 5' RACE reads with MiXCR, one entry per CDR3 protein. The sample includes about 340,000 distinct CDR3 sequences, roughly 4.3% of them seen just once. The chain joins TRBV3-1 to TRBJ1-4; D unclear. This specimen consisted of PBMCs, obtained 5 days after the yellow fever booster vaccination. The receptor was isolated from a man between 18 and 35 years old who received the YFV17D yellow fever vaccine. CDR3 sequence: CASSQVQEYAYRTNEKLFF. As DNA, the CDR3 is TGTGCCAGCAGCCAAGTTCAGGAGTACGCCTACCGAACTAATGAAAAACTGTTTTTT.